These 22 T cell receptor beta chains were sequenced from one sample in a study of identical twins. TCRdb redid the calling of the 5' RACE reads with MiXCR, one entry per CDR3 protein. Of about 810,000 distinct CDR3 sequences detected, over 9% appear once; the ten largest clones hold roughly 1.5%. The same sample was also studied in work on yellow fever vaccine responses in identical twins.

The sequenced material came from PBMCs. These receptors originate from a woman in her late teens or twenties in good health.

The chain links TRBV5-1 to TRBJ2-5; 10 bases fit TRBD2. The CDR3 has 17 amino acids. V lost 0 bases to trimming and J lost 5 bases; unmatched junction nucleotides: 10. CDR1 and CDR2 from the germline V gene are SGHRS and YFSETQ. CDR3 DNA: TGCGCCAGCAGCTTGGCCGGGGCTAGCGGGAGTCGGGAGACCCAGTACTTC. Its protein is CASSLAGASGSRETQYF. Filled out from reference TRBV5-1 and TRBJ2-5, the complete variable domain reads KAGVTQTPRYLIKTRGQQVTLSCSPISGHRSVSWYQQTPGQGLQFLFEYFSETQRNKGNFPGRFSGRQFSNSRSEMNVSTLELGDSALYLCASSLAGASGSRETQYFGPGTRLLVL.

This chain uses TRBV6-5 with TRBJ2-7; 11 bases map to TRBD2. Trimming cost V 0 bases and J 6 bases; bases outside gene matches: 7. Germline lookup yields CDR1 MNHEY and CDR2 SVGAGI. The CDR3 has 16 amino acids. CDR3 region: CASSYSIASGRREQYF. The DNA for the CDR3 is TGTGCCAGCAGTTACTCGATCGCTAGCGGGAGGCGCGAGCAGTACTTC.

The CDR3 sequence: CASSLVGLTSTDTQYF. CDR3 nucleotides: TGTGCCAGCAGTTTGGTAGGACTTACTAGCACAGATACGCAGTATTTT. This rearrangement joins TRBV27 to TRBJ2-3; D is possibly TRBD2 (5 bases). The CDR3 runs 16 residues. Germline-derived CDR1 and CDR2 are MNHEY and SMNVEV (reference sequence). Trimming stripped 3 bases from V and 0 bases from J, with 13 bases between.

This clonotype came up a few times. J is TRBJ2-5 and V is TRBV14; no clear D. Germline CDR1 reads SGHDN; CDR2 reads FVKESK. The germline V and J ends were trimmed by 3 bases and 4 bases, with 9 bases remaining between them. The CDR3 has 13 residues. CDR3 coding DNA: TGTGCCAGCAGCCATTTAGGGTCAGAGACCCAGTACTTC. As protein: CASSHLGSETQYF.

This clonotype was recorded a few times. This chain uses TRBV18 with TRBJ2-7, with a possible D match to TRBD1 (6 bases). Trimming shortened V by 3 bases and J by 2 bases, and 14 bases separated the two germline ends. CDR1 and CDR2 (germline): KGHSH, LQKENI. The CDR3 extends over 15 amino acids. The CDR3 nucleotides read TGTGCCAGCTCACCGGACAGCGCGGCCACCTACGAGCAGTACTTC. Its protein is CASSPDSAATYEQYF.

The chain recombines TRBV10-3 with TRBJ1-1; the D is unclear. The CDR3 consists of 13 residues. Germline assignment: CDR1 ENHRY and CDR2 SYGVKD. V was trimmed by 5 bases and J by 6 bases, leaving 13 bases between them. CDR3 sequence: CAISLSGEAEAFF. CDR3 nucleotide sequence: TGTGCCATCAGTTTGAGTGGTGAGGCTGAAGCTTTCTTT.

The rearrangement uses TRBV6-1 and TRBJ1-1; possibly TRBD1 for D (6 bases). V lost 5 bases and J lost 2, with 15 bases in between. The CDR3 consists of 15 residues. Germline CDR1 MNHNS, CDR2 SASEGT. The CDR3 is CASSPVDRTNTEAFF. DNA of the CDR3: TGTGCCAGCAGTCCCGTTGACAGGACCAACACTGAAGCTTTCTTT.

This clonotype was recorded a few times. The chain employs TRBV4-1 and TRBJ2-7, with 15 bases identical to TRBD2. The CDR3 runs to 20 residues. J was trimmed by 0 bases and V by 1 base; bases with no gene match: 10. CDR1 and CDR2 (germline): MGHRA, YSYEKL. CDR3 in amino acids: CASSQVLRTSGRARSYEQYF. CDR3 in DNA: TGCGCCAGCAGCCAAGTGTTACGGACTAGCGGGAGGGCCCGCTCCTACGAGCAGTACTTC.

This clonotype appeared a few times. The genes are TRBV7-6 and TRBJ2-3; no clear D. Germline V gene data show CDR1 as SGHVS and CDR2 as FNYEAQ. The CDR3 spans 15 residues. The ends were cut back, 5 bases at V and 1 base at J, with 13 bases in the middle. CDR3 protein: CASSPTRRGTDTQYF. The CDR3 coding sequence is TGTGCCAGCAGCCCGACCCGACGCGGCACAGATACGCAGTATTTT.

The table lists this clonotype with many counts. This sequence joins TRBV5-6 and TRBJ1-2; D call uncertain. Germline-derived CDR1 and CDR2 are SGHDT and YYEEEE. The CDR3 consists of 13 residues. Trimming left V 0 bases short and J 6 bases short, with 9 bases between. The CDR3: CASSLGAGNGYTF. The DNA of the CDR3 is TGTGCCAGCAGCTTGGGCGCGGGAAATGGCTACACCTTC. The full variable domain, with the rest looked up from reference TRBV5-6 and TRBJ1-2, is DAGVTQSPTHLIKTRGQQVTLRCSPKSGHDTVSWYQQALGQGPQFIFQYYEEEERQRGNFPDRFSGHQFPNYSSELNVNALLLGDSALYLCASSLGAGNGYTFGSGTRLTVV.

This clonotype was seen many times. The chain has TRBV7-9 and TRBJ1-1, with D unclear. The CDR3 is 13 residues long. V lost 5 bases and J 5 bases, leaving 12 bases between the germline ends. Germline-derived CDR1 and CDR2 are SEHNR and FQNEAQ (reference sequence). CDR3 protein: CASSTGLGTEAFF. The CDR3 DNA reads as TGTGCCAGCAGCACTGGGTTAGGGACTGAAGCTTTCTTT.

This clonotype has only a few counts. This chain connects TRBV5-6 to TRBJ2-1, with TRBD1 as a possible D gene (5 bases). The CDR3 spans 12 residues. Trimming took 4 bases from V and 8 from J, leaving 10 bases between them. The germline V gene has CDR1 SGHDT and CDR2 YYEEEE. In DNA, the CDR3 is TGTGCCAGCAGCCTCCACAGGTATGAGCAGTTCTTC. This translates into CASSLHRYEQFF.

There are many counts of this clonotype. The chain combines TRBV7-9 with TRBJ2-3, with D uncertain. Germline loops: CDR1 SEHNR, CDR2 FQNEAQ (reference sequence). V lost 5 bases, J lost 2 bases, and 14 bases lay in between. CDR3 size: 15 residues. The CDR3 loop reads CASSPTKWATDTQYF. CDR3 nucleotides: TGTGCCAGCAGCCCGACCAAATGGGCCACAGATACGCAGTATTTT.

This clonotype was observed many times. The gene calls are TRBV2 and TRBJ2-1; the D is unclear. Germline-derived CDR1 and CDR2 are SNHLY and FYNNEI. The V and J ends lost 4 bases and 9 bases respectively, with 13 bases between them. There are 13 residues in the CDR3. The CDR3, as DNA: TGTGCCAGCAGTGTGGGCCTATGGAGTGAGCAGTTCTTC. As protein: CASSVGLWSEQFF.

This clonotype was detected ten times or more. This chain uses TRBV29-1 with TRBJ1-1; possible D gene TRBD1, 5 bases. V was trimmed by 3 bases and J by 10 bases, leaving 12 bases between them. The CDR3 has 11 amino acids. Germline V CDR1 and CDR2: SQVTM, ANQGSEA. The CDR3 region is CSVEEGSGAFF. Here the CDR3 DNA reads TGCAGCGTTGAGGAGGGGTCGGGAGCTTTCTTT.

This chain joins TRBV20-1 and TRBJ2-7, with TRBD2 matching over 14 bases. Germline CDR1 is DFQATT and CDR2 is SNEGSKA (reference sequence). This CDR3 comprises 15 residues. J gave up 6 bases and V 6 bases, and 10 bases lay outside the gene matches. Here the CDR3 DNA reads TGCAGTGCCTTGGGACTAGCGGGGGACTCCCGCGAGCAGTACGTC. Translation: CSALGLAGDSREQYV.

The sample holds a few counts of this clonotype. The genes are TRBV2 and TRBJ2-7; TRBD2 matches at 15 bases. Germline lookup yields CDR1 SNHLY and CDR2 FYNNEI. The V segment lost 6 bases and the J segment 3 bases; nucleotides outside the gene matches: 6. CDR3 size: 16 residues. CDR3 in amino acids: CASSGGTSGRSYEQYF. The DNA of the CDR3 is TGTGCCAGCAGCGGAGGGACTAGCGGGAGGAGCTACGAGCAGTACTTC.

The chain links TRBV24-1 to TRBJ2-5; D possibly corresponds to TRBD1 (5 bases). CDR1 and CDR2 from the germline V gene are KGHDR and SFDVKD. This CDR3 contains 14 residues. Trimming removed 3 bases at V and 4 bases at J, with 11 bases between. CDR3 loop: CATSDHRKAETQYF. The CDR3 DNA reads TGTGCCACCAGTGATCACAGGAAGGCAGAGACCCAGTACTTC.

V gene TRBV20-1 combines with J gene TRBJ2-3; TRBD2 matches at 12 bases. The ends lost 5 bases at V and 5 bases at J; junction bases unmatched: 11. Germline V gene lookup returns CDR1 DFQATT and CDR2 SNEGSKA (reference sequence). This CDR3 spans 16 amino acids. The CDR3 sequence: CSALGALAGGGDTQYF. CDR3 coding DNA: TGCAGTGCTTTGGGAGCACTAGCGGGGGGTGGAGATACGCAGTATTTT.

This clonotype came up a few times. This chain joins TRBV19 and TRBJ2-6; D is tentatively TRBD1 or TRBD2 (5 bases each). CDR1 and CDR2 (germline): LNHDA, SQIVND (reference sequence). This CDR3 spans 15 amino acids. V was shortened by 7 bases and J by 0 bases, with 10 bases between the two germline ends. CDR3 in amino acids: CASMGVPSGANVLTF. The CDR3 bases are TGTGCCAGTATGGGGGTACCCTCTGGGGCCAACGTCCTGACTTTC.

This clonotype has just a few counts. The chain is built from TRBV28 and TRBJ2-4; D remains unclear. V shed 5 bases and J shed 0 bases, with 11 bases lying between them. Germline CDR1 and CDR2: MDHEN and SYDVKM. The CDR3 is made up of 15 amino acids. This CDR3 is CASSEGGAAKNIQYF. The CDR3 DNA is TGTGCCAGCAGTGAAGGCGGCGCAGCCAAAAACATTCAGTACTTC.

This clonotype was seen a few times. The chain has TRBV15 and TRBJ2-3; 8 bases fit TRBD2. This CDR3 is built from 18 residues. Losses at the gene ends were 0 bases for V and 3 bases for J; bases not matched to a gene: 11. Germline V gene lookup returns CDR1 LNHNV and CDR2 YYDKDF (reference sequence). The CDR3 here is CATSRDQGTGGRTDTQYF. Written as DNA, the CDR3 is TGTGCCACCAGCAGAGATCAAGGGACGGGGGGGCGGACAGATACGCAGTATTTT. The full variable domain, in which reference TRBV15 and TRBJ2-3 provide the parts outside the CDR3, is DAMVIQNPRYQVTQFGKPVTLSCSQTLNHNVMYWYQQKSSQAPKLLFHYYDKDFNNEADTPDNFQSRRPNTSFCFLDIRSPGLGDTAMYLCATSRDQGTGGRTDTQYFGPGTRLTVL.